One sample yielded the 28 T cell receptor beta chains listed below, sequenced in a study of beta chain features in type 1 diabetes. Of the isolated RNA, all was reverse transcribed, and so the sequenced material was expressed TCRB transcripts. Libraries were prepared by immunoSEQ multiplex PCR; TCRdb keeps only in-frame clonotypes and omits some of them. The table includes 70,000 to 95,000 clones, about 32% detected once. Sample: stem cell memory CD4+ T cells from blood. Receptor source: a young woman in good health.

This rearrangement joins TRBV2 to TRBJ1-3; no firm D call. CDR1 SNHLY and CDR2 FYNNEI come from the germline V gene. CDR3 length: 15 residues. Trimming took off 4 bases at V and 0 bases at J, with 10 bases between the two ends. CDR3 sequence (DNA): TGTGCCAGCAGTGTGTCCCACGGCTCTGGAAACACCATATATTTT. Its translation: CASSVSHGSGNTIYF.

In this sample, this clone turned up a few times. This sequence joins TRBV2 and TRBJ2-3; a weak D match, TRBD2 (5 bases). The CDR3 is 13 amino acids. CDR1 is SNHLY, CDR2 FYNNEI, per germline. V lost 7 bases to trimming and J lost 3 bases, with 11 bases between them. The CDR3 nucleotides are TGTGCCAGCAATCGGGGTGGGACAGATACGCAGTATTTT. Protein product: CASNRGGTDTQYF.

The CDR3 region is CASSPGRGSWNEQFF. As DNA, the CDR3 is TGTGCCAGCAGCCCAGGGCGGGGCTCCTGGAATGAGCAGTTCTTC. The chain employs TRBV7-9 and TRBJ2-1; D is possibly TRBD2 (6 bases). The CDR3 loop spans 15 amino acids. In germline, CDR1 is SEHNR, CDR2 FQNEAQ (reference sequence). Trimming took off 5 bases at V and 7 bases at J, with 18 bases between the two ends.

The chain joins TRBV7-2 to TRBJ2-7, with D possibly being TRBD1 (5 bases). This CDR3 has 14 amino acids. Between the trimmed V and J ends, which lost 5 bases and 0 bases, there was a span of 11 bases. Germline V lookup: CDR1 SGHTA, CDR2 FQGNSA. In nucleotides, the CDR3 is TGTGCCAGCAGCCAGGACACTTTCTCCTACGAGCAGTACTTC. This sequence encodes CASSQDTFSYEQYF.

The chain employs TRBV5-4 and TRBJ2-2; D might be TRBD2 (6 bases). V lost 4 bases and J lost 3, with 10 bases in between. The CDR3 totals 14 residues. CDR1 and CDR2 from the germline V gene are SGHNT and YYREEE (reference sequence). CDR3 sequence: CASSRERDTGELFF. Here the CDR3 DNA reads TGTGCCAGCAGCCGTGAGCGGGACACCGGGGAGCTGTTTTTT.

A few counts support this clone. The V gene is TRBV5-8, the J gene TRBJ2-5; D gene ambiguous. The CDR3 length is 11 residues. The V gene lost 2 bases and the J gene lost 5 bases, with 4 bases spanning the gap. From germline, CDR1 is SGHTS and CDR2 YDEGEE. The CDR3 sequence is CASSFRETQYF. The CDR3 bases are TGTGCCAGCAGCTTTCGGGAGACCCAGTACTTC.

This chain links TRBV10-3 with TRBJ2-7, with D maybe TRBD2 (5 bases). Trimming shortened V by 4 bases and J by 6 bases, and 10 bases separated the two germline ends. From germline, CDR1 is ENHRY and CDR2 SYGVKD. The CDR3 loop spans 12 amino acids. The CDR3 is CAISVRGPEQYF. For the CDR3, the DNA is TGTGCCATCAGTGTTCGGGGTCCCGAGCAGTACTTC.

The chain recombines TRBV11-3 with TRBJ2-2; tentatively, D is TRBD1 (5 bases). Germline CDR1 reads SGHNT; CDR2 reads YENEEA. Trimming removed 5 bases from V and 8 bases from J, with 12 bases in between. This CDR3 is built from 13 residues. The CDR3 sequence is CASSKRQGGELFF. For the CDR3, the DNA is TGTGCCAGCAGCAAACGTCAGGGAGGGGAGCTGTTTTTT.

This clone was found a few times. DNA for the CDR3: TGTGCCAGCAGCCAAAGGACTCGTTCTTCGTACCAAGAGACCCAGTACTTC. Translation: CASSQRTRSSYQETQYF. The rearrangement uses TRBV7-6 and TRBJ2-5; tentatively, D is TRBD2 (5 bases). This CDR3 region has 17 residues. CDR1 SGHVS and CDR2 FNYEAQ come from the germline V gene. Trimming pared 5 bases from V and 0 bases from J, leaving 19 bases between.

This clone has a handful of counts. CDR3 loop: CASSARAGPLWYF. The DNA for the CDR3 is TGTGCCAGCAGCGCTCGCGCGGGCCCCCTCTGGTACTTC. The chain joins TRBV5-5 to TRBJ2-7, with D perhaps TRBD2 (5 bases). Germline V gene data show CDR1 as SGHKS and CDR2 as YYEKEE (reference sequence). The CDR3 loop spans 13 amino acids. V gave up 4 bases and J gave up 12 bases, with 20 bases separating them. Based on the CDR3 plus reference TRBV5-5 and TRBJ2-7, the full variable domain is DAGVTQSPTHLIKTRGQQVTLRCSPISGHKSVSWYQQVLGQGPQFIFQYYEKEERGRGNFPDRFSARQFPNYSSELNVNALLLGDSALYLCASSARAGPLWYFGPGTRLTVT.

The chain carries TRBV10-3 and TRBJ2-3; 9 bases are shared with TRBD2. The CDR3 contains 19 residues. Germline V CDR1 and CDR2: ENHRY, SYGVKD. The junction had 13 bases not matched to a gene; V was cut back by 1 base and J by 2 bases. The CDR3 bases are TGTGCCATCAGTGAGTGGATAGCGGGGGCCGACCGAGACACAGATACGCAGTATTTT. Protein: CAISEWIAGADRDTDTQYF.

This sequence joins TRBV18 and TRBJ2-1; D unresolved. CDR1 and CDR2 (germline): KGHSH, LQKENI. V was cut by 1 base and J by 10 bases, with 5 bases left in between. The CDR3 contains 11 residues. CDR3 sequence reads: CASSPRLEQFF. CDR3 in DNA: TGTGCCAGCTCACCACGGCTCGAGCAGTTCTTC.

The V gene is TRBV6-6, the J gene TRBJ2-7; TRBD1 agrees at 8 bases. CDR1 is MNHNY and CDR2 is SVGAGI in the germline V gene (reference sequence). The CDR3 runs to 15 residues. J was trimmed by 5 bases and V by 5 bases; bases with no gene match: 11. The CDR3, as DNA: TGTGCCAGCAGTCTACGACAGGGACAGGCGGACGAGCAGTACTTC. Its translation: CASSLRQGQADEQYF.

This chain joins TRBV19 and TRBJ1-5; a possible D gene is TRBD1 (6 bases). The CDR3 sequence is 14 residues long. Trimming removed 10 bases at V and 0 bases at J, with 13 bases between. Germline lookup yields CDR1 LNHDA and CDR2 SQIVND (reference sequence). The CDR3, as DNA: TGTGCCACCGGACAGCCCTATAGCAATCAGCCCCAGCATTTT. It encodes CATGQPYSNQPQHF.

This clone was observed a handful of times. CDR3 protein: CASSPGHAGMNEQFF. CDR3 DNA: TGCGCCAGCAGCCCGGGACACGCTGGAATGAATGAGCAGTTCTTC. The chain employs TRBV5-1 and TRBJ2-1; weak D call: TRBD1 (6 bases). The CDR3 loop spans 15 amino acids. Trimming stripped 4 bases from V and 7 bases from J, with 18 bases between. Germline CDR1 is SGHRS and CDR2 is YFSETQ.

The chain is built from TRBV2 and TRBJ1-4; the D gene is possibly TRBD1 (6 bases). V was cut by 0 bases and J by 10 bases, with 15 bases left in between. The CDR3 has 15 residues. The V gene's germline CDR1 is SNHLY and CDR2 FYNNEI. The CDR3 DNA follows: TGTGCCAGCAGTGAAGCAGGGGCAGGGGTTCGAAAACTGTTTTTT. Protein: CASSEAGAGVRKLFF.

This clone was found once. The V gene is TRBV4-3, the J gene TRBJ1-4; no clear D. There are 14 residues in the CDR3. Per germline, CDR1 LGHNA and CDR2 YSLEER. V lost 2 bases to trimming and J lost 8 bases, with 12 bases between them. The CDR3 region is CASSQNLRPEKLFF. CDR3 bases: TGCGCCAGCAGCCAAAATCTACGCCCGGAAAAACTGTTTTTT.

The chain joins TRBV6-6 to TRBJ2-7, with 9 positions matching TRBD1. Germline V gene lookup returns CDR1 MNHNY and CDR2 SVGAGI (reference sequence). The V segment lost 2 bases and the J segment 2 bases; nucleotides outside the gene matches: 4. There are 15 residues in the CDR3. The CDR3 DNA reads as TGTGCCAGCAGTTACCCCCGGGACAGGGCCTACGAGCAGTACTTC. Translating it yields CASSYPRDRAYEQYF.

V usage is TRBV2 and J usage is TRBJ2-1, with 7 bases lining up with TRBD2. V dropped 2 bases and J dropped 0; count of bases not matched to a gene: 4. CDR3 size: 16 residues. Per the germline V gene, CDR1 is SNHLY and CDR2 is FYNNEI. The CDR3 protein is CASSELREFSYNEQFF. The CDR3 DNA sequence: TGTGCCAGCAGTGAATTGCGGGAGTTCTCCTACAATGAGCAGTTCTTC.

The chain couples TRBV19 to TRBJ2-6; TRBD1 matches at 9 bases. The CDR3 is made up of 18 amino acids. Per germline, CDR1 LNHDA and CDR2 SQIVND (reference sequence). J lost 0 bases, V lost 5 bases, and 8 bases had no gene match. The CDR3 here is CASSDTGGADSGANVLTF. Here the CDR3 DNA reads TGTGCCAGTAGTGATACAGGGGGCGCGGACTCTGGGGCCAACGTCCTGACTTTC. Looking up the rest from reference TRBV19 and TRBJ2-6 gives the full variable domain: DGGITQSPKYLFRKEGQNVTLSCEQNLNHDAMYWYRQDPGQGLRLIYYSQIVNDFQKGDIAEGYSVSREKKESFPLTVTSAQKNPTAFYLCASSDTGGADSGANVLTFGAGSRLTVL.

The chain links TRBV27 to TRBJ2-2; D may be TRBD1 (5 bases). Trimming stripped 4 bases from V and 3 bases from J, with 9 bases between. Germline V lookup: CDR1 MNHEY, CDR2 SMNVEV (reference sequence). This CDR3 comprises 14 residues. CDR3 in DNA: TGTGCCAGCAGTTCTGGACAATACACCGGGGAGCTGTTTTTT. Amino acids: CASSSGQYTGELFF.

This chain joins TRBV4-1 and TRBJ1-2, with 9 bases fitting TRBD1. The CDR3 totals 17 residues. The J segment lost 4 bases and the V segment lost 3 bases, leaving 12 bases of the junction unmatched. CDR1 is MGHRA and CDR2 is YSYEKL in the germline V gene. The CDR3 region has the DNA TGCGCCAGCAGCCAGGCCAGATTACAGGGGGCTGCCTATGGCTACACCTTC. It encodes CASSQARLQGAAYGYTF.

The rearrangement uses TRBV15 and TRBJ2-7; the D gene is possibly TRBD2 (6 bases). V lost 0 bases and J 0 bases, leaving 6 bases between the germline ends. CDR3 size: 14 residues. CDR1 LNHNV and CDR2 YYDKDF come from the germline V gene (reference sequence). CDR3 coding DNA: TGTGCCACCAGCAGAGACGGGAGCTCCTACGAGCAGTACTTC. Translated: CATSRDGSSYEQYF.

This CDR3 reads CASSFTPTSGAGTGELFF. The CDR3 region has the DNA TGTGCCAGCAGCTTCACCCCAACAAGCGGGGCTGGCACCGGGGAGCTGTTTTTT. The chain combines TRBV7-9 with TRBJ2-2; 7 bases map to TRBD2. V shed 3 bases, J shed 4 bases, and the junction held 14 bases outside the gene matches. The germline V gene has CDR1 SEHNR and CDR2 FQNEAQ (reference sequence). The CDR3 loop spans 18 amino acids.

The chain joins TRBV5-1 to TRBJ1-4; 12 bases are a match to TRBD1. This CDR3 region has 17 residues. The germline V gene has CDR1 SGHRS and CDR2 YFSETQ. J gave up 7 bases and V 4 bases, and 11 bases lay outside the gene matches. The CDR3 bases are TGCGCCAGCAGCCCAGGGACAGGGGGCGCCGGGGGTGAAAAACTGTTTTTT. It translates to CASSPGTGGAGGEKLFF.

This clone came up many times. This rearrangement joins TRBV23-1 to TRBJ2-1; possible D gene TRBD2, 6 bases. TRBV23-1 is labeled an ORF, and its function is uncertain. V shed 6 bases and J shed 12 bases, with 15 bases lying between them. The CDR3 runs 12 residues. CDR3 nucleotides: TGCGCCAGCAGCCCTTTAAGGGGAGGGCAGTTCTTC. It yields the protein CASSPLRGGQFF.

V is TRBV9 and J is TRBJ2-3; D possibly corresponds to TRBD1 (5 bases). The ends were cut back, 9 bases at V and 2 bases at J, with 13 bases in the middle. CDR1 and CDR2 from the germline V gene are SGDLS and YYNGEE. The CDR3 consists of 13 residues. The CDR3 loop is CATGRDPTDTQYF. Written as DNA, the CDR3 is TGTGCCACAGGGCGCGACCCCACAGATACGCAGTATTTT. Drawing the rest from reference TRBV9 and TRBJ2-3, the complete variable domain is DSGVTQTPKHLITATGQRVTLRCSPRSGDLSVYWYQQSLDQGLQFLIQYYNGEERAKGNILERFSAQQFPDLHSELNLSSLELGDSALYFCATGRDPTDTQYFGPGTRLTVL.

V gene TRBV30 combines with J gene TRBJ1-2; D remains ambiguous. V lost 2 bases to trimming and J lost 2 bases, with 12 bases between them. This CDR3 contains 14 residues. CDR1 is GTSNPN and CDR2 is SVGIG in the germline V gene (reference sequence). CDR3 sequence reads: CAWSSGQPNYGYTF. In nucleotides, the CDR3 is TGTGCCTGGAGTTCGGGTCAACCGAACTATGGCTACACCTTC.